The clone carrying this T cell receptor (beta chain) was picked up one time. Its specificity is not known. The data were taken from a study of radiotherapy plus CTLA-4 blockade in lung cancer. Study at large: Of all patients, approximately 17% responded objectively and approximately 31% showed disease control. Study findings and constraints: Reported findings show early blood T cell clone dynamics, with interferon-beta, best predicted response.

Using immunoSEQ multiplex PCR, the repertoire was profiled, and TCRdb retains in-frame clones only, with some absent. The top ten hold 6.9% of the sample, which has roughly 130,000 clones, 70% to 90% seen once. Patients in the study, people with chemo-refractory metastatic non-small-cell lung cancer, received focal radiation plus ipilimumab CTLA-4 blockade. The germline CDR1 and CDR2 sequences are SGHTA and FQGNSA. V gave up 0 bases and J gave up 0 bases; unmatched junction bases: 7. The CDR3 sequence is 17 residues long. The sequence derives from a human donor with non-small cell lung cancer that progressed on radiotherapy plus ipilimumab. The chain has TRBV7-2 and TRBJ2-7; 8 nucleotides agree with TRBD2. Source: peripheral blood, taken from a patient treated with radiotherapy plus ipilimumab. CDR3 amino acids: CASSLARGSGSSYEQYF. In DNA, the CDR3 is TGTGCCAGCAGCTTAGCGCGGGGGAGCGGGAGCTCCTACGAGCAGTACTTC.